Listed below are T cell receptor beta chains from one sample, sequenced in a study of shared clonotypes between healthy human individuals. The method was immunoSEQ multiplex PCR; TCRdb's version includes in-frame clones alone and lacks a portion of them. The table records about 1.1 million clones, about 84% of them present only once. The sample taken for sequencing was memory CD4+ T cells from PBMCs. The receptors originated from a man younger than 35 in good health. Some clones in this sample may be carry-over from other donors' samples. The CDR3 runs from the conserved cysteine through the conserved F or W. Fields, in order: V gene, D gene, clone size, J gene, CDR3 protein, CDR3 DNA. The D gene is left open where the match is weak. Rows give clone size only sometimes, using once, few, many, or a class for an expanded clone.

>TRBV4-2|NA|NA|TRBJ2-5
CASSQAGPQETQYF
TGTGCCAGCAGCCAAGCGGGCCCCCAAGAGACCCAGTACTTC
>TRBV7-3|NA|NA|TRBJ2-1
CASSKSPSSYNEQFF
TGTGCCAGCAGCAAAAGTCCTAGCTCCTACAATGAGCAGTTCTTC
>TRBV6-4|TRBD2|NA|TRBJ2-1
CASSVTSGNEQFF
TGTGCCAGCAGTGTGACTAGCGGGAATGAGCAGTTCTTC
>TRBV2|NA|NA|TRBJ1-4
CASTGRSGGGEKLFF
TGTGCCAGCACGGGAAGGTCAGGCGGGGGTGAAAAACTGTTTTTT
>TRBV30|TRBD1|NA|TRBJ2-1
CAWSARGRVSYNEQFF
TGTGCCTGGAGTGCAAGGGGGCGCGTCTCCTACAATGAGCAGTTCTTC
>TRBV5-8|NA|NA|TRBJ2-5
CASSRQFYGRETQYF
TGTGCCAGCAGCCGACAGTTTTATGGTAGAGAGACCCAGTACTTC
>TRBV15|NA|few|TRBJ2-7
CATSRDRFHEQYF
TGTGCCACCAGCAGAGATCGGTTCCACGAGCAGTACTTC
>TRBV22-1|NA|NA|TRBJ1-5
CPGSARGKINQPQHF
TGTCCTGGGAGCGCACGTGGGAAGATCAATCAGCCCCAGCATTTT
>TRBV18|NA|NA|TRBJ2-1
CASSPFYANEQFF
TGTGCCAGCTCGCCATTTTATGCCAATGAGCAGTTCTTC
>TRBV5-1|TRBD1|NA|TRBJ1-2
CASSLQGAEDGYTF
TGCGCCAGCAGCTTACAGGGGGCGGAAGATGGCTACACCTTC
>TRBV4-3|NA|NA|TRBJ1-2
CASSQEGVYGYTF
TGCGCCAGCAGCCAAGAAGGGGTCTATGGCTACACCTTC
>TRBV30|NA|NA|TRBJ1-1
CAWSTGMNTEAFF
TGTGCCTGGAGCACCGGGATGAACACTGAAGCTTTCTTT
>TRBV5-1|TRBD1|NA|TRBJ1-4
CASTRTGGGEKLFF
TGCGCCAGCACCCGGACAGGGGGCGGTGAAAAACTGTTTTTT
>TRBV7-3|TRBD2|NA|TRBJ2-7
CASSSGTSGMYEQYF
TGTGCCAGCAGTTCCGGTACTAGCGGGATGTACGAGCAGTACTTC
>TRBV5-1|TRBD1|NA|TRBJ2-5
CASSIQGQLYQETQYF
TGCGCCAGCAGCATACAGGGACAGCTGTACCAAGAGACCCAGTACTTC
>TRBV5-1|TRBD2|NA|TRBJ2-1
CASSLSGGARNEQFF
TGCGCCAGCAGCTTATCGGGAGGGGCGAGGAATGAGCAGTTCTTC
>TRBV29-1|NA|NA|TRBJ2-1
CSVESGALSEQFF
TGCAGCGTTGAAAGCGGAGCCTTGTCAGAGCAGTTCTTC